This TCR beta chain was sequenced during a study of technical replicates of blood from a few donors. This CDR3 spans 14 amino acids. Germline CDR1 reads MNHEY; CDR2 reads SVGAGI. Losses at the gene ends were 3 bases for V and 9 bases for J; bases not matched to a gene: 3. The table came from immunoSEQ multiplex PCR; TCRdb's copy has only in-frame clones and leaves some out. The sample consists of about 75,000 clones, 97% of them appearing once. Input material: T cells isolated from PBMCs. This rearrangement joins TRBV6-5 to TRBJ2-1, with 12 bases matching TRBD2. This clonotype originated in a human donor in good health. The chain's CDR3 is CASSYRLAGAEQFF. CDR3 DNA: TGTGCCAGCAGTTATCGACTAGCGGGGGCTGAGCAGTTCTTC.